This entry lists 14 T cell receptor beta chains sequenced from one sample in a study of blood T cell repertoires in COVID-19. TCRdb's copy holds only in-frame clones and misses some; the assay was immunoSEQ multiplex PCR. The sample lists tens of thousands of clones, roughly 83% occurring once. The specimen sequenced was peripheral blood. The receptors were gathered from a human donor with acute or convalescent COVID-19. The donor label of this sample is uncertain.

The V and J genes are TRBV28 and TRBJ2-7, with a possible D match to TRBD2 (5 bases). Germline V gene lookup returns CDR1 MDHEN and CDR2 SYDVKM. The V and J ends lost 4 bases and 0 bases respectively, with 25 bases between them. The CDR3 has 19 residues. CDR3 loop: CASSSPGWGEVGSSYEQYF. CDR3 sequence (DNA): TGTGCCAGCAGTTCCCCGGGTTGGGGAGAGGTGGGGAGCTCCTACGAGCAGTACTTC.

The chain joins TRBV5-1 to TRBJ2-7, with a possible D match to TRBD2 (6 bases). Germline V lookup: CDR1 SGHRS, CDR2 YFSETQ. The V and J ends lost 2 bases and 2 bases respectively, with 32 bases between them. The CDR3 spans 21 residues. CDR3 protein: CASSFGSWGLSGGSIPYEQYF. Written as DNA, the CDR3 is TGCGCCAGCAGCTTCGGTTCTTGGGGCCTCTCTGGGGGGTCCATTCCCTACGAGCAGTACTTC.

The CDR3 loop reads CATSPGTGTYYGYTF. The CDR3 DNA reads TGTGCCACCAGCCCCGGGACAGGAACGTACTATGGCTACACCTTC. This chain joins TRBV24-1 and TRBJ1-2, with 8 positions matching TRBD1. The CDR3 covers 15 residues. CDR1 and CDR2 from the germline V gene are KGHDR and SFDVKD. J was trimmed by 3 bases and V by 7 bases; bases with no gene match: 9.

This rearrangement joins TRBV6-5 to TRBJ2-3; D is perhaps TRBD1 (5 bases). V was cut by 6 bases and J by 0 bases, with 13 bases left in between. This CDR3 is built from 15 residues. Germline V gene data show CDR1 as MNHEY and CDR2 as SVGAGI. The CDR3 protein is CASSFDSSSTDTQYF. The CDR3, as DNA: TGTGCCAGCAGCTTTGACAGCTCTAGCACAGATACGCAGTATTTT.

This sequence joins TRBV5-1 and TRBJ2-2; 11 bases fit TRBD1. The germline gives CDR1 SGHRS, CDR2 YFSETQ. Trimming cost V 5 bases and J 1 base; bases outside gene matches: 4. The CDR3 has 16 residues. The CDR3 DNA follows: TGCGCCAGCAGTTTAGGGACAGGGGGGAACACCGGGGAGCTGTTTTTT. Its protein is CASSLGTGGNTGELFF.

This chain joins TRBV2 and TRBJ2-5; D is unclear. Trimming pared 6 bases from V and 2 bases from J, leaving 4 bases between. The CDR3 sequence is 11 residues long. Germline-derived CDR1 and CDR2 are SNHLY and FYNNEI. The CDR3: CASRYQETQYF. CDR3 nucleotide sequence: TGTGCCAGCAGATATCAAGAGACCCAGTACTTC. Together with reference TRBV2 and TRBJ2-5, the CDR3 gives the full variable domain: EPEVTQTPSHQVTQMGQEVILRCVPISNHLYFYWYRQILGQKVEFLVSFYNNEISEKSEIFDDQFSVERPDGSNFTLKIRSTKLEDSAMYFCASRYQETQYFGPGTRLLVL.

This clone was found once. This chain joins TRBV19 and TRBJ1-5; TRBD1 matches at 10 bases. The CDR3 is 16 residues long. Trimming cost V 3 bases and J 4 bases; bases outside gene matches: 6. Germline CDR1 LNHDA, CDR2 SQIVND (reference sequence). For the CDR3, the DNA is TGTGCCAGTAGTATTGGGGGACAGGGGTTTAATCAGCCCCAGCATTTT. Its protein is CASSIGGQGFNQPQHF. Based on the CDR3 plus reference TRBV19 and TRBJ1-5, the full variable domain is DGGITQSPKYLFRKEGQNVTLSCEQNLNHDAMYWYRQDPGQGLRLIYYSQIVNDFQKGDIAEGYSVSREKKESFPLTVTSAQKNPTAFYLCASSIGGQGFNQPQHFGDGTRLSIL.

The genes are TRBV4-1 and TRBJ1-6, with a possible D match to TRBD1 (6 bases). V was clipped by 1 base and J by 5 bases, with 9 bases between them. The CDR3 extends over 15 amino acids. Germline CDR1 reads MGHRA; CDR2 reads YSYEKL. The CDR3 spells CASSQAQGNNSPLHF. CDR3 nucleotides: TGCGCCAGCAGCCAAGCACAGGGTAATAATTCACCCCTCCACTTT.

The count of this clone is one. This rearrangement joins TRBV6-5 to TRBJ2-2; no firm D call. V lost 6 bases to trimming and J lost 3 bases, with 8 bases between them. The CDR3 contains 13 residues. Germline CDR1 and CDR2: MNHEY and SVGAGI. DNA for the CDR3: TGTGCCAGCAGGTGGCCTTACACCGGGGAGCTGTTTTTT. It yields the protein CASRWPYTGELFF.

The chain couples TRBV10-3 to TRBJ2-3, with a weak D call TRBD2 (5 bases). Trimming took off 8 bases at V and 0 bases at J, with 12 bases between the two ends. This CDR3 region has 14 residues. Germline assignment: CDR1 ENHRY and CDR2 SYGVKD. The CDR3 DNA reads as TGTGCCATCGGAGGTAGTAGTAGCACAGATACGCAGTATTTT. Translating gives CAIGGSSSTDTQYF.

The J gene is TRBJ1-3, the V gene TRBV29-1, with D possibly matching TRBD1 (6 bases). This CDR3 has 17 amino acids. Germline CDR1 SQVTM, CDR2 ANQGSEA. Trimming pared 4 bases from V and 0 bases from J, leaving 19 bases between. CDR3 DNA: TGCAGCGTTGTAGGGGGAGACAAACTCTCCTCTGGAAACACCATATATTTT. This sequence encodes CSVVGGDKLSSGNTIYF.

The chain combines TRBV14 with TRBJ2-1; D not resolved. The CDR3 is 13 residues long. V was clipped by 3 bases and J by 4 bases, with 7 bases between them. Germline V lookup: CDR1 SGHDN, CDR2 FVKESK. As DNA, the CDR3 is TGTGCCAGCAGCCAGCTAATTTACAATGAGCAGTTCTTC. Residues: CASSQLIYNEQFF.

In its sample, this clone was seen once. V gene TRBV27 combines with J gene TRBJ1-2, with TRBD1 as a possible D gene (6 bases). This CDR3 has 16 amino acids. Germline CDR1 reads MNHEY; CDR2 reads SMNVEV (reference sequence). V lost 5 bases to trimming and J lost 5 bases, with 21 bases between them. Written as DNA, the CDR3 is TGTGCCAGCAGTCCACACCGCGGACAGATAGCATATGGCTACACCTTC. As protein: CASSPHRGQIAYGYTF.

The V call is TRBV29-1, the J call TRBJ2-1, with 7 bases lining up with TRBD1. The trim removed 4 bases at V and 0 bases at J, leaving 3 bases unmatched. The CDR3 has 14 residues. CDR1 and CDR2 (germline): SQVTM, ANQGSEA. CDR3 in amino acids: CSVATGSSYNEQFF. The CDR3 DNA sequence: TGCAGCGTTGCGACAGGGTCCTCCTACAATGAGCAGTTCTTC.